The entry that follows covers one T cell receptor beta chain sequence. Its antigen remains unidentified. Researchers ran the PCR with 60 Vbeta and 13 Jbeta primers. The assay was immunoSEQ multiplex PCR, and TCRdb's table has in-frame clones only and misses some. The repertoire consists of around 160,000 clones, with about three quarters occurring once and the leading ten covering 4.7%. The data were obtained in a study of cytomegalovirus exposure and HLA in healthy donors. Whole-study results and caveats: A missense DCLRE1C variant was associated with V- and J-gene trimming of TCR beta chains in a later analysis, and an independent cohort replicated the association. Presence/absence analyses treated sequencing depth as roughly uniform across donors. An analysis was carried out later, and it reportedly showed fewer N-insertions in an Asian-associated ancestry cluster than the approximately 700-donor mean.

CDR3 length: 14 amino acids. The V gene's germline CDR1 is MDHEN and CDR2 SYDVKM. Trimming pared 11 bases from V and 2 bases from J, leaving 17 bases between. This receptor was obtained from a man aged 18 to 30 in good health and CMV-seropositive. The rearrangement links TRBV28 to TRBJ2-3; weak D call: TRBD2 (7 bases). The source material was PBMCs. CDR3 nucleotide sequence: TGTGCCGGCCGGGGCGGGGGCCTCACAGATACGCAGTATTTT. Its protein product is CAGRGGGLTDTQYF.